This T cell receptor (beta chain) was obtained from a study of cytomegalovirus exposure and HLA in healthy donors. Across the study: Within an early data release were approximately 85 million unique TCRs drawn from HLA-typed donors. Study-wide results and limits: Follow-up analysis later connected one missense variant in DCLRE1C with trimming of TCR beta V- and J-genes. When a later analysis was performed, an Asian-associated ancestry cluster reportedly had fewer N-insertions than the roughly 700-donor mean. CMV antigen specificity was confirmed in vitro for three CMV-associated chains.

Vbeta (60) and Jbeta (13) primers were used in the PCR. Measured with immunoSEQ multiplex PCR; TCRdb has only the in-frame clones, and not every one. The sample has 100,000 or so clones; around 68% are singletons. This CDR3 region has 14 residues. Trimming took 1 base from V and 7 from J, leaving 13 bases between them. Germline CDR1 reads MNHNS; CDR2 reads SASEGT. About this clone: Its antigen is unidentified.

The specimen was PBMCs. The sequence came from a human donor in good health. This chain uses TRBV6-1 with TRBJ2-5; D possibly corresponds to TRBD2 (6 bases). The CDR3 sequence is CASSEGNRGTTQYF. The CDR3 DNA follows: TGTGCCAGCAGTGAAGGAAACCGGGGGACGACCCAGTACTTC.